The 19 T cell receptor beta chains reported below all come from one sample, sequenced in a study of OX40 agonist ivuxolimab in advanced cancers. Clones were sequenced by immunoSEQ multiplex PCR, and TCRdb holds only the in-frame ones, with some missing. The sample lists over 50,000 clones, 92% occurring once. The sequencing used CD4+ or CD8+ T cells sorted from blood, collected in a trial of the OX40 agonist ivuxolimab. The receptors originated from an adult with an advanced solid tumor such as melanoma, head and neck, liver or kidney cancer.

This clone has only one observation. J is TRBJ1-6 and V is TRBV28; D unclear. The CDR3 runs 12 residues. The ends were cut back, 5 bases at V and 11 bases at J, with 10 bases in the middle. In germline, CDR1 is MDHEN, CDR2 SYDVKM. The CDR3 is CASSLGGAPLHF. In DNA form, the CDR3 reads TGTGCCAGCAGTCTAGGAGGCGCACCCCTCCACTTT.

The chain recombines TRBV4-2 with TRBJ2-3; the D call may be TRBD1 or TRBD2 (5 bases each). The CDR3 has 17 residues. Germline loops: CDR1 LGHNA, CDR2 YNFKEQ. V was shortened by 2 bases and J by 3 bases, with 18 bases between the two germline ends. CDR3: CASSQLRPEGKTDTQYF. The CDR3 DNA reads TGTGCCAGCAGCCAACTAAGGCCTGAGGGGAAAACAGATACGCAGTATTTT.

The CDR3 reads CASTPVQVAGYGYTF. CDR3 DNA sequence: TGTGCCAGCACCCCAGTCCAGGTCGCGGGGTATGGCTACACCTTC. The rearrangement uses TRBV28 and TRBJ1-2; D is ambiguous. The germline V and J ends were trimmed by 7 bases and 5 bases, with 20 bases remaining between them. Germline-derived CDR1 and CDR2 are MDHEN and SYDVKM. The CDR3 length is 15 residues.

Comment on this clone: This same CDR3 is encoded by further DNA sequences in the sample. The chain carries TRBV27 and TRBJ2-3; D call uncertain. Germline V gene sequence: CDR1 MNHEY, CDR2 SMNVEV (reference sequence). The ends were cut back, 2 bases at V and 1 base at J, with 1 base in the middle. The CDR3 totals 12 residues. CDR3 nucleotide sequence: TGTGCCAGCAGTTTAGGCACAGATACGCAGTATTTT. Encoded protein: CASSLGTDTQYF.

This clone has more than one count but fewer than ten. The CDR3 DNA reads as TGTGCCAGCAGCTTAGATGGGACACTTTATGGCTACACCTTC. Protein product: CASSLDGTLYGYTF. The chain links TRBV7-9 to TRBJ1-2, with a possible D match to TRBD1 (6 bases). This CDR3 comprises 14 residues. CDR1 is SEHNR, CDR2 FQNEAQ, per germline (reference sequence). V lost 1 base, J lost 5 bases, and 11 bases lay in between.

This chain connects TRBV6-5 to TRBJ2-7, with 13 bases identical to TRBD2. Germline values: CDR1 MNHEY, CDR2 SVGAGI. This CDR3 is built from 14 residues. After removal of 6 bases from V and 6 bases from J, the junction contained 5 bases not matched to a gene. The CDR3 reads CASSTSGGASEQYF. The CDR3 DNA is TGTGCCAGCAGCACTAGCGGGGGGGCCTCCGAGCAGTACTTC.

A single count supports this clone. The CDR3 reads CASRYRGATEAFF. The CDR3 bases are TGTGCCAGTAGATACAGGGGGGCCACTGAAGCTTTCTTT. The chain has TRBV19 and TRBJ1-1; 8 bases map to TRBD1. Germline V CDR1 and CDR2: LNHDA, SQIVND (reference sequence). After removal of 6 bases from V and 4 bases from J, the junction contained 4 bases not matched to a gene. This CDR3 contains 13 residues.

V gene TRBV28 combines with J gene TRBJ2-2, with D unresolved. V was shortened by 5 bases and J by 4 bases, with 11 bases between the two germline ends. Per the germline V gene, CDR1 is MDHEN and CDR2 is SYDVKM. The CDR3 consists of 14 residues. CDR3 coding DNA: TGTGCCAGCAGTAACTTATTCGGCACCGGGGAGCTGTTTTTT. It codes for CASSNLFGTGELFF.

This chain joins TRBV27 and TRBJ1-5; the D is unclear. The CDR3 covers 13 residues. Germline CDR1 is MNHEY and CDR2 is SMNVEV (reference sequence). Trimming stripped 3 bases from V and 2 bases from J, with 5 bases between. In nucleotides, the CDR3 is TGTGCCAGCAGTTTTGGGGGCAATCAGCCCCAGCATTTT. This sequence encodes CASSFGGNQPQHF.

In DNA form, the CDR3 reads TGTGCCAGCAGTTTTCGGTTTGCGGACGAGCAGTACTTC. Translated: CASSFRFADEQYF. The chain recombines TRBV28 with TRBJ2-7; no clear D gene. Trimming pared 3 bases from V and 5 bases from J, leaving 11 bases between. From germline, CDR1 is MDHEN and CDR2 SYDVKM. CDR3 length equals 13 residues.

In nucleotides, the CDR3 is TGTGCCAGCAGTTTGTCTCTAGGGACACCCCTCCACTTT. It translates to CASSLSLGTPLHF. V usage is TRBV28 and J usage is TRBJ1-6, with no clear D. Germline CDR1 and CDR2: MDHEN and SYDVKM. V lost 3 bases, J lost 11 bases, and 11 bases lay in between. There are 13 residues in the CDR3.

The chain employs TRBV2 and TRBJ2-1, with D perhaps being TRBD1 or TRBD2 (5 bases each). V was pared by 5 bases and J by 10 bases, with 24 bases between. CDR3 length equals 16 residues. Germline V gives CDR1 SNHLY, CDR2 FYNNEI. Here the CDR3 DNA reads TGTGCCAGCAGTATTGTATATTCGAGGGGACGAATCGAGCAGTTCTTC. Its translation is CASSIVYSRGRIEQFF.

The chain recombines TRBV29-1 with TRBJ2-1; D perhaps matches TRBD2 (6 bases). Trimming took off 7 bases at V and 5 bases at J, with 15 bases between the two ends. The CDR3 length is 13 residues. CDR1 is SQVTM, CDR2 ANQGSEA, per germline. The CDR3 sequence is CSADGSTNNEQFF. CDR3 nucleotides: TGCAGCGCCGACGGGAGTACGAACAATGAGCAGTTCTTC.

This chain links TRBV28 with TRBJ2-1, with 10 bases identical to TRBD2. Germline V gene sequence: CDR1 MDHEN, CDR2 SYDVKM. Germline trimming cut 5 bases from V and 4 bases from J; bases unmatched to any gene: 14. The CDR3 has 18 amino acids. CDR3 residues: CASSNRGERGGFYNEQFF. The DNA of the CDR3 is TGTGCCAGCAGTAACCGCGGGGAGCGGGGGGGGTTTTACAATGAGCAGTTCTTC.

V gene TRBV9 combines with J gene TRBJ1-4; D gene uncertain. This CDR3 is built from 15 residues. V shed 0 bases and J shed 3 bases, with 9 bases lying between them. Germline V gene lookup returns CDR1 SGDLS and CDR2 YYNGEE. The CDR3 sequence is CASSVGDRPNEKLFF. The CDR3 region has the DNA TGTGCCAGCAGCGTAGGAGACCGACCTAATGAAAAACTGTTTTTT.

The chain links TRBV6-5 to TRBJ1-5; D is unresolved. Germline CDR1 is MNHEY and CDR2 is SVGAGI. The CDR3 has 13 amino acids. With 10 bases removed from V and 6 bases from J, the gap between germline ends came to 16 bases. CDR3 sequence (DNA): TGTGCCACCAAAACAGAGGACGGTCAGCCCCAGCATTTT. Translated: CATKTEDGQPQHF.

The chain recombines TRBV2 with TRBJ2-7, with D possibly being TRBD2 (6 bases). V lost 8 bases and J lost 5, with 16 bases in between. CDR1 and CDR2 from the germline V gene are SNHLY and FYNNEI. The CDR3 consists of 13 residues. CDR3 in DNA: TGTGCCAGCGGAGGGACCAACCTCCACGAGCAGTACTTC. Its translation is CASGGTNLHEQYF.

The chain combines TRBV4-3 with TRBJ1-1, with a possible D match to TRBD1 (6 bases). The germline CDR1 and CDR2 sequences are LGHNA and YSLEER. The V and J ends lost 4 bases and 2 bases respectively, with 14 bases between them. The CDR3 spans 15 residues. The CDR3 protein is CASSRLDRFNTEAFF. The CDR3 DNA sequence: TGCGCCAGCAGCCGGCTGGACAGATTTAACACTGAAGCTTTCTTT.

The V gene is TRBV7-8, the J gene TRBJ2-1; 7 nucleotides align to TRBD2. This CDR3 region has 15 residues. The germline V gene has CDR1 SGHVS and CDR2 FQNEAQ. J was trimmed by 2 bases and V by 1 base; bases with no gene match: 2. This CDR3 reads CASSLGAGAYNEQFF. The CDR3 DNA is TGTGCCAGCAGCTTAGGTGCGGGGGCCTACAATGAGCAGTTCTTC.